The clone carrying this T cell receptor beta chain was observed at least ten times. Antigen specificity is unknown. MiXCR, applied by TCRdb to the 5' RACE reads, yields one record per CDR3 protein. The sample consists of some 130,000 distinct CDR3 sequences, 7.3% of them appearing once. This sample stems from a study of CD8 T cells in ankylosing spondylitis. General study points: Typical of ankylosing spondylitis blood, it appeared, was a TCR beta motif of under 10 highly homologous variants. Matched ankylosing spondylitis synovial fluid reportedly contained a significantly enriched population of disease-linked clones. Clones that were linked to disease were CD8+ and were relatively rare in peripheral blood.

The CDR3 length is 15 residues. V shed 0 bases and J shed 2 bases, with 9 bases lying between them. Per the germline V gene, CDR1 is MNHEY and CDR2 is SVGEGT. This TCR was sampled from a female donor with ankylosing spondylitis or in good health (not recorded which). The sample taken for sequencing was blood, either unsorted or a sorted T cell fraction (not recorded which). The V gene is TRBV6-2 or TRBV6-3, the J gene TRBJ2-3; the D call may be TRBD1 or TRBD2 (5 bases each). The CDR3 DNA follows: TGTGCCAGCAGTTACTCGAGGGGAATCACAGATACGCAGTATTTT. Amino acid sequence: CASSYSRGITDTQYF.